This T cell receptor (beta chain) was profiled in a study of T cell repertoires in cytomegalovirus infection (dated by TCRdb to about 2019). Some background on the complete study: Alongside well-studied HLA-B-restricted epitopes, the peptide stimulations were aimed at recently identified HLA-C-restricted CMV epitopes, whose presentation resists viral immunomodulation. Donor HLA type was relevant to the analysis, because carriage of CMV infection together with the matching HLA type was indicated by public TCR beta signatures.

As for this clonotype: Its antigen remains unidentified. Base-call qualities are not available, and no considerably larger clone is one nucleotide away.

Between the V and J ends, shortened by 0 bases and 5 bases respectively, the junction contains 16 bases. The cysteine opens and the phenylalanine closes a CDR3 of 16 amino acids. The only DNA kept is the CDR3, 48 bases in frame from the first base. CDR1 and CDR2 are read off the germline V gene as SGHAT and FQNNGV. Explained via the paper, the treatment or condition label denotes: in vitro stimulation with specific CMV peptide epitopes to enrich CMV-specific T cells. Sequencing was carried out with an Illumina HiSeq 1500. Starting from the raw public reads, TCRdb applied fastp trimming at Q25, assembled clones with MiXCR and retained in-frame beta chains. When rows share a CDR3 protein, they turn into one entry using the most common DNA and genes. The sample profile shows some 800,000 distinct CDR3 sequences; 30% to 35% of them were found once. The ten largest make up around an eighth of the sample.

On the study overall, not on this receptor specifically: The ex vivo response was dominated by HLA-C-restricted CMV-specific TCR beta clonotypes, which also provided the single most frequent clonotype in two of eight donors. Cumulative frequency of public TCR beta family members discriminated carriers of CMV infection plus the relevant HLA type in this cohort and an independent approximately 400-donor cohort.

The clonotype comes from a human donor in good health (CMV status not recorded). Some clones in this sample may be carry-over from other donors' samples. The sequence joins TRBV11-2 to TRBJ2-5; the D gene is perhaps TRBD1, on 6 matching bases. The material was cultured CD8+ T cells from PBMCs, obtained from culture after CMV antigen stimulation. The nucleotides are TGTGCCAGCAGCTTAGATTTGGGGGCTGATAGGGAGACCCAGTACTTC. Translated, this is CASSLDLGADRETQYF.